Listed here are 4 T cell receptor beta chains from one sample, sequenced in a study of early T cells in non-severe SARS-CoV-2 infection. Each CDR3 protein is one row after TCRdb ran MiXCR on the 5' RACE reads. The data show 55,000 to 70,000 distinct CDR3 sequences, 10% to 15% seen once. Sequencing was carried out using whole blood. The origin of the receptors is an adult who was a healthcare worker with PCR-confirmed SARS-CoV-2 infection or an uninfected control (not recorded which).

The chain links TRBV7-9 to TRBJ2-3; 12 bases are shared with TRBD2. This CDR3 contains 14 residues. The germline V gene encodes CDR1 SEHNR and CDR2 FQNEAQ (reference sequence). With 3 bases clipped from V and 6 bases from J, the junction kept 1 base outside the gene matches. Here the CDR3 DNA reads TGTGCCAGCAGCTTGGGACTAGCGGGTGATACGCAGTATTTT. Translating gives CASSLGLAGDTQYF.

This clonotype was counted a few times. V and J are TRBV19 and TRBJ2-3; 9 nucleotides agree with TRBD1. CDR3 length: 16 residues. CDR1 and CDR2 from the germline V gene are LNHDA and SQIVND (reference sequence). The V and J ends lost 4 bases and 2 bases, in that order; junction bases with no gene match: 7. CDR3 region: CASSSGQGPNTDTQYF. The CDR3 DNA reads as TGTGCCAGTAGTAGCGGACAGGGGCCTAACACAGATACGCAGTATTTT.

The J gene is TRBJ1-1, the V gene TRBV6-4; D is uncertain. Germline loops: CDR1 MRHNA, CDR2 SNTAGT. This CDR3 contains 14 residues. V was clipped by 2 bases and J by 4 bases, with 11 bases between them. CDR3: CASSDRLWGTEAFF. CDR3 nucleotide sequence: TGTGCCAGCAGTGACAGGCTTTGGGGCACTGAAGCTTTCTTT.

The table lists this clonotype with many counts. The chain links TRBV11-2 to TRBJ2-1, with D maybe TRBD1 (6 bases). The CDR3 consists of 14 residues. The V gene's germline CDR1 is SGHAT and CDR2 FQNNGV. V lost 5 bases to trimming and J lost 9 bases, with 17 bases between them. The CDR3 coding sequence is TGTGCCAGCAGCGATTCAGGGGATCGAGGTGAGCAGTTCTTC. It encodes CASSDSGDRGEQFF.